The 17 T cell receptor beta chains listed next were all sequenced from one sample in a study of cytomegalovirus exposure and HLA in healthy donors. PCR amplification relied on 60 Vbeta primers (plus 13 Jbeta primers). Clones were sequenced by immunoSEQ multiplex PCR, and TCRdb holds only the in-frame ones, with some missing. The data hold 120,000 to 150,000 clones, with 60% to 85% observed a single time. The sample taken for sequencing was PBMCs. The receptors here all came from a man aged 35 to 55 in good health and CMV-seropositive.

V usage is TRBV29-1 and J usage is TRBJ1-1; 7 bases are shared with TRBD1. The length of the CDR3 is 12 residues. After removal of 7 bases from V and 8 bases from J, the junction contained 10 bases not matched to a gene. Germline V gives CDR1 SQVTM, CDR2 ANQGSEA. CDR3 sequence reads: CSATRDSQEAFF. The CDR3 DNA reads TGCAGCGCCACCCGGGACAGCCAAGAAGCTTTCTTT.

The rearrangement uses TRBV6-5 and TRBJ2-3; D may be TRBD2 (5 bases). Trimming pared 5 bases from V and 0 bases from J, leaving 12 bases between. Germline assignment: CDR1 MNHEY and CDR2 SVGAGI. This CDR3 has 15 amino acids. The CDR3 is CASSPSGSSTDTQYF. The CDR3 coding sequence is TGTGCCAGCAGTCCCAGCGGATCTAGCACAGATACGCAGTATTTT.

In its sample, this clone was seen once. The chain carries TRBV7-8 and TRBJ2-7, with 11 nucleotides matching TRBD2. V lost 1 base to trimming and J lost 3 bases; unmatched junction nucleotides: 2. Looked up from germline, CDR1 is SGHVS and CDR2 is FQNEAQ. The CDR3 runs 15 residues. For the CDR3, the DNA is TGTGCCAGCAGCTTAGTTCTAGCGGGAGGCTACGAGCAGTACTTC. This sequence encodes CASSLVLAGGYEQYF.

V and J are TRBV6-5 and TRBJ1-1; D uncertain. Germline-derived CDR1 and CDR2 are MNHEY and SVGAGI. V dropped 2 bases and J dropped 4 bases, with 11 bases sitting between them. The CDR3 runs to 14 residues. In DNA, the CDR3 is TGTGCCAGCAGTTACGCGCCGGGGAGCACTGAAGCTTTCTTT. It yields the protein CASSYAPGSTEAFF.

The chain carries TRBV18 and TRBJ1-2, with D maybe TRBD1 (6 bases). The V end was cut by 3 bases, the J end by 2 bases, with 10 bases between. The CDR3 sequence is 14 residues long. Germline CDR1 reads KGHSH; CDR2 reads LQKENI. Here the CDR3 reads CASSPMDRNYGYTF. CDR3 sequence (DNA): TGTGCCAGCTCACCCATGGACAGAAACTATGGCTACACCTTC.

This clone occurred a few times. The chain carries TRBV5-1 and TRBJ1-1; no reliable D call. This CDR3 is 15 amino acids long. Germline CDR1 reads SGHRS; CDR2 reads YFSETQ. V lost 4 bases and J lost 1, with 14 bases in between. CDR3 protein: CASSLLTGKNTEAFF. The CDR3 DNA is TGCGCCAGCAGCCTCTTGACCGGGAAGAACACTGAAGCTTTCTTT.

Here the CDR3 reads CASSPTGTSRNEQFF. CDR3 DNA sequence: TGTGCCAGCAGCCCCACCGGGACTAGCAGGAATGAGCAGTTCTTC. This chain joins TRBV11-1 and TRBJ2-1, with 9 bases lining up with TRBD2. Per the germline V gene, CDR1 is SGHAT and CDR2 is FQDESV (reference sequence). J gave up 7 bases and V 5 bases, and 9 bases lay outside the gene matches. The CDR3 loop spans 15 amino acids.

The genes are TRBV27 and TRBJ1-3; D is unresolved. Per germline, CDR1 MNHEY and CDR2 SMNVEV (reference sequence). The CDR3 is made up of 16 amino acids. V was shortened by 2 bases and J by 2 bases, with 13 bases between the two germline ends. For the CDR3, the DNA is TGTGCCAGCAGTTTAGCAGCCGGGATAGCTGGAAACACCATATATTTT. This encodes CASSLAAGIAGNTIYF.

The chain combines TRBV5-5 with TRBJ1-5; D is unclear. The CDR3 runs to 13 residues. Trimming removed 4 bases from V and 3 bases from J, with 8 bases in between. Germline V lookup: CDR1 SGHKS, CDR2 YYEKEE (reference sequence). CDR3 sequence reads: CASSQDINQPQHF. CDR3 DNA sequence: TGTGCCAGCAGCCAAGACATCAATCAGCCCCAGCATTTT.

This clone was seen a handful of times. The chain employs TRBV7-7 and TRBJ2-1; a possible D gene is TRBD2 (6 bases). This CDR3 spans 14 amino acids. CDR1 is SSHAT and CDR2 is FNYEAQ in the germline V gene (reference sequence). V lost 5 bases to trimming and J lost 3 bases, with 11 bases between them. The CDR3 sequence: CASSEAEGYNEQFF. The CDR3 nucleotides are TGTGCCAGCAGCGAAGCGGAGGGCTACAATGAGCAGTTCTTC.

This clone has just one count. This chain uses TRBV5-5 with TRBJ2-5, with a tentative D call TRBD1 (5 bases). This CDR3 has 13 amino acids. The V end was cut by 4 bases, the J end by 0 bases, with 7 bases between. The germline V gene encodes CDR1 SGHKS and CDR2 YYEKEE (reference sequence). The CDR3 protein is CASSAQDQETQYF. The CDR3 region has the DNA TGTGCCAGCAGCGCACAGGACCAAGAGACCCAGTACTTC.

The CDR3 DNA sequence: TGTGCCAGCAGCTCGAACAGGGTACTCTCTGACGAGCAGTACTTC. It specifies CASSSNRVLSDEQYF. The chain recombines TRBV13 with TRBJ2-7; D is perhaps TRBD1 (6 bases). The germline CDR1 and CDR2 sequences are PRHDT and FYEKMQ (reference sequence). V dropped 4 bases and J dropped 5 bases, with 18 bases sitting between them. This CDR3 has 15 residues.

The chain has TRBV28 and TRBJ1-5, with 7 bases that match TRBD1. Germline CDR1 MDHEN, CDR2 SYDVKM. V was pared by 5 bases and J by 4 bases, with 8 bases of the junction left unmatched. There are 15 residues in the CDR3. CDR3 DNA sequence: TGTGCCAGCAGTCCTACAGGGGTTTTTAATCAGCCCCAGCATTTT. Protein sequence: CASSPTGVFNQPQHF.

DNA for the CDR3: TGTGCCAGTAGTAACGCCCCTTTCGGGACACAAAATCAGCCCCAGCATTTT. This translates into CASSNAPFGTQNQPQHF. V and J are TRBV19 and TRBJ1-5, with a possible D match to TRBD1 (6 bases). The CDR3 length is 17 residues. Trimming removed 4 bases from V and 4 bases from J, with 20 bases in between. The germline V gene has CDR1 LNHDA and CDR2 SQIVND (reference sequence).

This clone was seen a single time. The chain uses TRBV4-2 and TRBJ1-6; D may be TRBD1 (5 bases). V lost 4 bases and J 10 bases, leaving 17 bases between the germline ends. Germline V lookup: CDR1 LGHNA, CDR2 YNFKEQ. CDR3 length equals 15 residues. The DNA for the CDR3 is TGTGCCAGCAGCCCCCCCGGGGGGAAGGGGTCACCCCTCCACTTT. Amino acid sequence: CASSPPGGKGSPLHF.

V usage is TRBV4-1 and J usage is TRBJ1-5, with D possibly matching TRBD1 (6 bases). This CDR3 is 19 amino acids long. V gave up 4 bases and J gave up 3 bases, with 25 bases separating them. CDR1 is MGHRA, CDR2 YSYEKL, per germline. The chain's CDR3 is CASSPSVEGVELANQPQHF. The CDR3 region has the DNA TGCGCCAGCAGCCCATCGGTAGAGGGGGTTGAGCTGGCCAATCAGCCCCAGCATTTT.

The rearrangement links TRBV7-8 to TRBJ2-5, with D perhaps TRBD1 (6 bases). The germline V gene has CDR1 SGHVS and CDR2 FQNEAQ. The germline V and J ends were trimmed by 5 bases and 2 bases, with 15 bases remaining between them. The CDR3 loop spans 15 amino acids. CDR3 in DNA: TGTGCCAGCAGCCCCGGACAGCCTGGACAAGAGACCCAGTACTTC. Amino acids: CASSPGQPGQETQYF.